This TCR beta chain was profiled in a study of blood T cells in healthy people across ages. V lost 7 bases and J 0 bases, leaving 17 bases between the germline ends. The CDR3 contains 15 residues. From germline, CDR1 is SQVTM and CDR2 ANQGSEA. The study recruited healthy Caucasian donors from Russia who were aged roughly 6 to 95. Whole-study findings and limits: Estimates of diversity drawn from one million T cells were considered underestimates. Older age coincided with a roughly linear decline in TCR beta diversity per million T cells.

The use of a sample-barcoded 5' primer and a J-beta primer mix characterized a second PCR of about 6 to 12 cycles. TCRdb re-derived calls from the 5' RACE reads in MiXCR, one entry per CDR3 protein. The table records 1,800,000 or so distinct CDR3 sequences, around 40% of them present only once. In regard to this clonotype: The target antigen is unknown.

Sequenced material: blood. This rearrangement joins TRBV29-1 to TRBJ2-3, with D unresolved. The TCR comes from a human donor in good health. CDR3 in DNA: TGCAGCGGTACCATCGGCTCACCTAGCACAGATACGCAGTATTTT. Its translation is CSGTIGSPSTDTQYF.